This T cell receptor (beta chain) was found in a study of identical twins. The CDR3 runs 13 residues. Per the germline V gene, CDR1 is SGHDN and CDR2 is FVKESK. V lost 3 bases and J 4 bases, leaving 8 bases between the germline ends. After template switching added a universal primer site, the resulting cDNA carried unique molecular identifiers. From the 5' RACE reads, TCRdb called clonotypes with MiXCR, one entry per CDR3 protein. In the table there are just over 450,000 distinct CDR3 sequences, 13% to 15% of which are singletons. As to this clonotype: Antigen unknown.

Study-level points and caveats: With abundant cord blood beta clonotypes, insertions were fewer; memory repertoires showed no such pattern.

The same sample was also used in a study of yellow fever vaccine responses in identical twins.

The chain employs TRBV14 and TRBJ2-3; D is unclear. The specimen was CD4+ T cells sorted from blood. The origin of this receptor is a woman between 18 and 29 years old in good health. The CDR3 nucleotides read TGTGCCAGCAGCCAGGTCGCGTCAGATACGCAGTATTTT. Encoded protein: CASSQVASDTQYF.